A single sample gave rise to the 28 T cell receptor beta chains below, sequenced in a study of CD8 T cells in ankylosing spondylitis. Via MiXCR, TCRdb re-called the 5' RACE reads, giving one row per CDR3 protein. The profile shows 250,000 to 300,000 distinct CDR3 sequences, over 15% of them singletons. The specimen sequenced was blood, either unsorted or a sorted T cell fraction (not recorded which). Source of these receptors: a male donor with ankylosing spondylitis or in good health (not recorded which).

This clonotype showed up just a few times. This chain uses TRBV20-1 with TRBJ1-2, with 11 bases fitting TRBD1. CDR1 is DFQATT, CDR2 SNEGSKA, per germline (reference sequence). After removal of 1 base from V and 2 bases from J, the junction contained 3 bases not matched to a gene. The CDR3 contains 15 residues. The CDR3 nucleotides are TGCAGTGCTAGAGGCCGGGACAGGGGGAACTATGGCTACACCTTC. Translating it yields CSARGRDRGNYGYTF.

The chain is built from TRBV27 and TRBJ2-4; 9 bases map to TRBD2. V gave up 1 base and J gave up 5 bases; unmatched junction bases: 3. This CDR3 spans 15 amino acids. Germline CDR1 MNHEY, CDR2 SMNVEV (reference sequence). The CDR3 is CASSLFGTSQNIQYF. The CDR3, as DNA: TGTGCCAGCAGTTTATTCGGGACTAGCCAAAACATTCAGTACTTC.

The table lists this clonotype with a few counts. This chain links TRBV5-1 with TRBJ2-1, with 8 bases aligning to TRBD1. J lost 1 base, V lost 2 bases, and 5 bases had no gene match. CDR1 is SGHRS and CDR2 is YFSETQ in the germline V gene. There are 16 residues in the CDR3. CDR3 nucleotides: TGCGCCAGCAGCTTTACAACAGGGGGGTCCTACAATGAGCAGTTCTTC. Translated, it gives CASSFTTGGSYNEQFF.

J is TRBJ1-5 and V is TRBV6-2 or TRBV6-3, with TRBD1 matching over 10 bases. The germline V gene has CDR1 MNHEY and CDR2 SVGEGT. V was clipped by 0 bases and J by 3 bases; unmatched bases: 2. This CDR3 is 16 amino acids long. As DNA, the CDR3 is TGTGCCAGCAGTTACTCGACAGGGGGCTACAATCAGCCCCAGCATTTT. This gives the protein CASSYSTGGYNQPQHF.

This clonotype has a handful of counts. This chain connects TRBV5-1 to TRBJ2-2; D call uncertain. The V gene's germline CDR1 is SGHRS and CDR2 YFSETQ. This CDR3 region has 13 residues. Trimming took off 4 bases at V and 4 bases at J, with 8 bases between the two ends. The CDR3: CASSPVLTGELFF. In DNA form, the CDR3 reads TGCGCCAGCAGCCCGGTTCTCACCGGGGAGCTGTTTTTT.

The chain uses TRBV3-1 and TRBJ1-1; D ambiguous. The V gene's germline CDR1 is LGHDT and CDR2 YNNKEL (reference sequence). The CDR3 covers 13 residues. With 4 bases removed from V and 3 bases from J, the gap between germline ends came to 9 bases. As DNA, the CDR3 is TGTGCCAGCAGCCCCGATTTGTACACTGAAGCTTTCTTT. The encoded protein is CASSPDLYTEAFF.

J is TRBJ1-4 and V is TRBV29-1; D uncertain. CDR3 length equals 13 residues. The germline V and J ends were trimmed by 7 bases and 0 bases, with 9 bases remaining between them. Germline V gene sequence: CDR1 SQVTM, CDR2 ANQGSEA. This CDR3 reads CSARISTNEKLFF. The CDR3 bases are TGCAGCGCCCGGATTTCAACTAATGAAAAACTGTTTTTT. Based on the CDR3 plus reference TRBV29-1 and TRBJ1-4, the full variable domain is SAVISQKPSRDICQRGTSLTIQCQVDSQVTMMFWYRQQPGQSLTLIATANQGSEATYESGFVIDKFPISRPNLTFSTLTVSNMSPEDSSIYLCSARISTNEKLFFGSGTQLSVL.

This clonotype was recorded once. The chain recombines TRBV21-1 with TRBJ2-7; the table's D call, TRBD1, has no DNA check behind it. TRBV21-1 has pseudogene status. This CDR3 spans 15 amino acids. The CDR3 here is CASSKTPQGTYEQYV. DNA of the CDR3: TGTGCCAGCAGCAAAACCCCTCAGGGGACCTACGAGCAGTACGTC.

The chain joins TRBV10-3 to TRBJ1-5; D gene uncertain. V gave up 0 bases and J gave up 5 bases, with 5 bases separating them. There are 13 residues in the CDR3. Germline CDR1 reads ENHRY; CDR2 reads SYGVKD. CDR3 nucleotide sequence: TGTGCCATCAGTGAGTCAAGGGATCAGCCCCAGCATTTT. Protein sequence: CAISESRDQPQHF.

The rearrangement links TRBV12-3 or TRBV12-4 to TRBJ1-5; the D gene is possibly TRBD1 (6 bases). The CDR3 totals 17 residues. Trimming stripped 5 bases from V and 0 bases from J, with 17 bases between. CDR3: CASSRDMTDYSNQPQHF. Written as DNA, the CDR3 is TGTGCCAGCAGTAGGGACATGACTGATTATAGCAATCAGCCCCAGCATTTT.

This clonotype appeared a few times. J is TRBJ1-2 and V is TRBV12-3 or TRBV12-4, with a tentative D call TRBD1 (6 bases). This CDR3 has 14 residues. V lost 3 bases and J 1 base, leaving 9 bases between the germline ends. The chain's CDR3 is CASSFGQNNYGYTF. The CDR3 nucleotides are TGTGCCAGCAGTTTTGGACAGAATAACTATGGCTACACCTTC.

This clonotype was detected only a few times. The V and J genes are TRBV28 and TRBJ2-3; D call uncertain. Deletions cut 5 bases from V and 2 bases from J, with 14 bases between. This CDR3 is built from 15 residues. CDR1 and CDR2 (germline): MDHEN, SYDVKM. The CDR3 region is CASSPPTRPTDTQYF. The CDR3 nucleotides read TGTGCCAGCAGTCCCCCCACGCGCCCCACAGATACGCAGTATTTT.

This clonotype occurred a few times. The V gene is TRBV3-1, the J gene TRBJ1-5; maybe TRBD1 (5 bases). CDR3 length: 15 residues. The V and J ends lost 4 bases and 0 bases respectively, with 10 bases between them. Germline loops: CDR1 LGHDT, CDR2 YNNKEL (reference sequence). CDR3 nucleotide sequence: TGTGCCAGCAGCCCAGCAGGGAGTAGCAATCAGCCCCAGCATTTT. Protein product: CASSPAGSSNQPQHF.

V and J are TRBV27 and TRBJ1-2; D uncertain. Germline CDR1 reads MNHEY; CDR2 reads SMNVEV (reference sequence). This CDR3 region has 18 residues. The V gene lost 2 bases and the J gene lost 5 bases, with 24 bases spanning the gap. The CDR3 DNA sequence: TGTGCCAGCAGTTTAGGTGGAGAGGGAGGGCTTCGTGGGTATGGCTACACCTTC. Translated: CASSLGGEGGLRGYGYTF.

A few counts support this clonotype. Mismatch with germline at one junction end may stem from a read error. The chain links TRBV20-1 to TRBJ1-1; TRBD1 matches 8 bases. CDR1 and CDR2 from the germline V gene are DFQATT and SNEGSKA (reference sequence). The CDR3 runs 14 residues. The CDR3 region is CSVRQGLSGTEAFF. For the CDR3, the DNA is TGCAGTGTTAGACAGGGGCTCTCGGGCACTGAAGCTTTCTTT.

There are a few counts of this clonotype. The V call is TRBV4-2, the J call TRBJ2-1; 7 nucleotides line up with TRBD2. This CDR3 is built from 13 residues. Germline lookup yields CDR1 LGHNA and CDR2 YNFKEQ. CDR3 amino acids: CATGLAVNNEQFF. The CDR3 DNA sequence: TGTGCTACCGGGCTAGCGGTCAACAATGAGCAGTTCTTC.

The rearrangement links TRBV7-9 to TRBJ1-1; D uncertain. CDR1 is SEHNR and CDR2 is FQNEAQ in the germline V gene (reference sequence). Trimming took off 1 base at V and 8 bases at J, with 17 bases between the two ends. The CDR3 length is 15 residues. The DNA for the CDR3 is TGTGCCAGCAGCTTAGAAGGAGGAGGTATAGGGGAAGCTTTCTTT. As protein: CASSLEGGGIGEAFF.

The V gene is TRBV4-1, the J gene TRBJ2-3; 7 bases fit TRBD1. V lost 0 bases, J lost 4 bases, and 10 bases stayed unmatched. Germline V gene sequence: CDR1 MGHRA, CDR2 YSYEKL. The CDR3 has 17 amino acids. CDR3 protein: CASSQDARQGRADTQYF. As DNA, the CDR3 is TGCGCCAGCAGCCAAGATGCCAGACAGGGACGGGCAGATACGCAGTATTTT.

This clonotype appeared many times. The V and J genes are TRBV12-3 or TRBV12-4 and TRBJ2-7, with a weak D call TRBD1 (6 bases). Between the trimmed V and J ends, which lost 3 bases and 3 bases, there was a span of 15 bases. The CDR3 length is 15 residues. The CDR3 DNA reads TGTGCCAGCAGTTTGGGGGCTGGGTTAGGCTACGAGCAGTACGTC. This translates into CASSLGAGLGYEQYV.

This clonotype was counted only a few times. CDR3 loop: CASRPGQQRNSPLHF. The CDR3 DNA reads as TGTGCCAGCAGGCCGGGACAGCAGCGGAATTCACCCCTCCACTTT. This rearrangement joins TRBV5-5 to TRBJ1-6; 7 bases are shared with TRBD1. V dropped 5 bases and J dropped 7; count of bases not matched to a gene: 9. Germline CDR1 reads SGHKS; CDR2 reads YYEKEE (reference sequence). The CDR3 covers 15 residues.

The gene calls are TRBV3-1 and TRBJ1-2; no definite D call. The CDR3 loop spans 15 amino acids. Trimming removed 5 bases from V and 4 bases from J, with 17 bases in between. From germline, CDR1 is LGHDT and CDR2 YNNKEL (reference sequence). The CDR3 sequence is CASSSGGGGSYGYTF. The CDR3 coding sequence is TGTGCCAGCAGCTCCGGAGGTGGAGGAAGCTATGGCTACACCTTC.

This clonotype was found many times. This chain joins TRBV28 and TRBJ1-4; the D is unclear. Trimming stripped 3 bases from V and 7 bases from J, with 12 bases between. CDR1 is MDHEN and CDR2 is SYDVKM in the germline V gene. This CDR3 is built from 14 residues. The CDR3 sequence: CASSLSDRAEKLFF. The CDR3, as DNA: TGTGCCAGCAGTTTGTCGGATAGGGCTGAAAAACTGTTTTTT. The full variable domain, in which reference TRBV28 and TRBJ1-4 provide the parts outside the CDR3, is DVKVTQSSRYLVKRTGEKVFLECVQDMDHENMFWYRQDPGLGLRLIYFSYDVKMKEKGDIPEGYSVSREKKERFSLILESASTNQTSMYLCASSLSDRAEKLFFGSGTQLSVL.

The CDR3 DNA reads TGTGCCAGCAGTTTAGCGGGGCAAAACCAGCCCCAGCATTTT. Translation: CASSLAGQNQPQHF. This chain joins TRBV12-3 or TRBV12-4 and TRBJ1-5; possibly TRBD1 for D (5 bases). Trimming removed 0 bases at V and 7 bases at J, with 10 bases between. The CDR3 is made up of 14 amino acids.

This clonotype was counted between two and nine times. This chain links TRBV7-8 with TRBJ2-3; no firm D call. The CDR3 extends over 16 amino acids. The V gene lost 2 bases and the J gene lost 3 bases, with 15 bases spanning the gap. Germline values: CDR1 SGHVS, CDR2 FQNEAQ. DNA for the CDR3: TGTGCCAGCAGCTTAAAACGATTGAAGGCTACAGATACGCAGTATTTT. Translation: CASSLKRLKATDTQYF.

The rearrangement uses TRBV4-2 and TRBJ1-2; D possibly corresponds to TRBD1 (5 bases). The CDR3 spans 13 residues. The V end was cut by 2 bases, the J end by 6 bases, with 10 bases between. The germline V gene encodes CDR1 LGHNA and CDR2 YNFKEQ. The CDR3 nucleotides are TGTGCCAGCAGCCAATACGGGACGGATGGCTACACCTTC. Amino acids: CASSQYGTDGYTF.

V gene TRBV12-3 or TRBV12-4 combines with J gene TRBJ2-5; TRBD1 is a possible D gene (5 bases). The CDR3 is made up of 13 amino acids. Trimming pared 4 bases from V and 2 bases from J, leaving 8 bases between. CDR3 loop: CASSWGGQETQYF. The DNA for the CDR3 is TGTGCCAGCAGTTGGGGCGGACAAGAGACCCAGTACTTC.

The rearrangement uses TRBV12-3 or TRBV12-4 and TRBJ1-1; D is undetermined. Trimming removed 7 bases from V and 0 bases from J, with 9 bases in between. The CDR3 runs 13 residues. This CDR3 reads CASNQALNTEAFF. The CDR3 DNA sequence: TGTGCCAGCAACCAGGCCCTGAACACTGAAGCTTTCTTT.

The sample holds many counts of this clonotype. The rearrangement uses TRBV12-3 or TRBV12-4 and TRBJ1-1; no clear D. The CDR3 has 15 amino acids. The V end was cut by 2 bases, the J end by 0 bases, with 10 bases between. The CDR3 sequence is CASSLRRLMNTEAFF. The CDR3 bases are TGTGCCAGCAGTTTACGGCGACTAATGAACACTGAAGCTTTCTTT.